A single sample gave rise to the 9 T cell receptor beta chains below, sequenced in a study of cytotoxic CD8 clonotypes in ibrutinib-treated CLL. Only in-frame clones appear in the TCRdb table, and some are missing; sequencing was by immunoSEQ multiplex PCR. The sample consists of some 200,000 clones, more than 70% of them appearing once. Sequenced material: PBMCs, taken after 12 months of ibrutinib treatment. All receptors derive from a human donor with chronic lymphocytic leukemia.

This chain uses TRBV4-2 with TRBJ2-7; tentative D call: TRBD2 (6 bases). The CDR3 has 17 amino acids. CDR1 and CDR2 from the germline V gene are LGHNA and YNFKEQ. The ends were cut back, 0 bases at V and 7 bases at J, with 22 bases in the middle. CDR3: CASSQEEGTGVKGEQYF. CDR3 DNA sequence: TGTGCCAGCAGCCAAGAAGAGGGGACGGGAGTCAAGGGGGAGCAGTACTTC.

The gene calls are TRBV10-3 and TRBJ1-3, with TRBD1 as a possible D gene (5 bases). V gave up 2 bases and J gave up 2 bases, with 13 bases separating them. CDR3 length: 16 residues. Germline V gene lookup returns CDR1 ENHRY and CDR2 SYGVKD. CDR3 sequence reads: CAISESPQGTGNTIYF. Here the CDR3 DNA reads TGTGCCATCAGTGAGAGTCCCCAGGGAACTGGAAACACCATATATTTT.

V is TRBV7-6 and J is TRBJ2-2; the D gene is possibly TRBD2 (6 bases). CDR3 length: 19 amino acids. CDR1 and CDR2 (germline): SGHVS, FNYEAQ. The V end lost 3 bases, the J end lost 1 base, and 21 bases lay between the germline ends. The CDR3 loop reads CASSFGTHPSIVNTGELFF. In nucleotides, the CDR3 is TGTGCCAGCAGCTTTGGGACTCACCCCTCGATTGTGAACACCGGGGAGCTGTTTTTT.

V usage is TRBV25-1 and J usage is TRBJ2-5; D may be TRBD2 (8 bases). With 4 bases removed from V and 2 bases from J, the gap between germline ends came to 23 bases. Germline V gene lookup returns CDR1 MGHDK and CDR2 SYGVNS. This CDR3 comprises 18 residues. This CDR3 reads CASSGTGEGAGEQETQYF. The CDR3 nucleotides are TGTGCCAGCAGTGGTACAGGGGAAGGAGCGGGAGAACAAGAGACCCAGTACTTC.

The rearrangement joins TRBV19 to TRBJ2-6; 7 positions match TRBD1. The CDR3 loop spans 14 amino acids. Germline assignment: CDR1 LNHDA and CDR2 SQIVND (reference sequence). V gave up 11 bases and J gave up 4 bases; unmatched junction bases: 8. CDR3 sequence (DNA): TGTGCCGCTCGTGACAGGGCAGGGGCCAACGTCCTGACTTTC. This translates into CAARDRAGANVLTF.

Concerning this clone itself: This CDR3 fails to terminate in the conserved phenylalanine or tryptophan, so it likely reflects a read error. No DNA is shown, since the ends of the CDR3 on it are uncertain; the CDR3 is the one TCRdb lists. The chain recombines TRBV14 with TRBJ1-2. Germline CDR1 reads SGHDN; CDR2 reads FVKESK. The CDR3 spans 8 residues, counting both ends. The chain's CDR3 is CASTPNGR.

V usage is TRBV7-6 and J usage is TRBJ2-7, with TRBD1 matching over 7 bases. Germline V CDR1 and CDR2: SGHVS, FNYEAQ. CDR3 length equals 16 residues. V was pared by 5 bases and J by 5 bases, with 15 bases of the junction left unmatched. CDR3 in amino acids: CASSARWSTGTDEQYF. CDR3 nucleotides: TGTGCCAGCAGCGCTAGGTGGTCGACAGGGACCGACGAGCAGTACTTC.

V and J are TRBV18 and TRBJ1-3; D might be TRBD1 (5 bases). Germline V gene sequence: CDR1 KGHSH, CDR2 LQKENI. The CDR3 is 15 residues long. V was shortened by 2 bases and J by 2 bases, with 10 bases between the two germline ends. The CDR3 sequence is CASSPTGGPGNTIYF. The CDR3 nucleotides read TGTGCCAGCTCACCAACGGGGGGACCTGGAAACACCATATATTTT.

J is TRBJ1-4 and V is TRBV5-1; the D is unclear. CDR3 size: 14 residues. Per the germline V gene, CDR1 is SGHRS and CDR2 is YFSETQ. V lost 2 bases to trimming and J lost 7 bases, with 12 bases between them. Written as DNA, the CDR3 is TGCGCCAGCAGCTTTGAAGGGATAGGTGAAAAACTGTTTTTT. It translates to CASSFEGIGEKLFF.